This entry lists 30 T cell receptor beta chains sequenced from one sample in a study of molecular identifiers for immune sequencing clone quantification. MiXCR, run by TCRdb on the PCR reads, gives a single entry per CDR3 protein. The repertoire holds approximately 670,000 distinct CDR3 sequences, with around 20% as singletons. The sample taken for sequencing was naive CD8+ T cells from blood, with Jurkat cell RNA spiked in. Subset indicated: FACS-sorted CD8+CD4-CCR7+CD45RA+ naive T cells. The receptors derive from a human donor in good health. Some libraries in this study had Jurkat cell RNA spiked in.

The rearrangement links TRBV6-5 to TRBJ2-5; 7 bases match TRBD2. The CDR3 has 14 residues. Germline CDR1 MNHEY, CDR2 SVGAGI. Losses at the gene ends were 2 bases for V and 5 bases for J; bases not matched to a gene: 5. CDR3 DNA sequence: TGTGCCAGCAGTTACGGGGGGACTAAGGAGACCCAGTACTTC. Translation: CASSYGGTKETQYF.

At least ten counts were recorded for this clonotype. The V call is TRBV5-6, the J call TRBJ2-7; D might be TRBD1 or TRBD2, each matching 5 bases. Germline loops: CDR1 SGHDT, CDR2 YYEEEE. The CDR3 spans 12 residues. V was trimmed by 3 bases and J by 5 bases, leaving 9 bases between them. The CDR3 sequence: CASSSGSDEQYF. For the CDR3, the DNA is TGTGCCAGCAGCTCAGGGAGCGACGAGCAGTACTTC. The complete variable domain, with remaining parts taken from reference TRBV5-6 and TRBJ2-7, reads DAGVTQSPTHLIKTRGQQVTLRCSPKSGHDTVSWYQQALGQGPQFIFQYYEEEERQRGNFPDRFSGHQFPNYSSELNVNALLLGDSALYLCASSSGSDEQYFGPGTRLTVT.

There are many counts of this clonotype. The chain has TRBV20-1 and TRBJ2-1; D perhaps matches TRBD2 (5 bases). From germline, CDR1 is DFQATT and CDR2 SNEGSKA (reference sequence). The CDR3 runs to 16 residues. V lost 2 bases and J lost 7, with 21 bases in between. CDR3 nucleotide sequence: TGCAGTGCTAGATATCCAGTTCAAGAGCGGTGGAATGAGCAGTTCTTC. Its protein is CSARYPVQERWNEQFF.

The rearrangement links TRBV6-1 to TRBJ2-7, with 11 positions matching TRBD1. The CDR3 loop spans 16 amino acids. The V segment lost 0 bases and the J segment 3 bases; nucleotides outside the gene matches: 4. CDR1 and CDR2 (germline): MNHNS, SASEGT. CDR3 sequence: CASSEAGTGGIYEQYF. The CDR3, as DNA: TGTGCCAGCAGTGAAGCGGGGACAGGGGGTATCTACGAGCAGTACTTC.

A note on this clonotype: This clone may be a read error of a much larger clone one base away. J is TRBJ2-7 and V is TRBV15; D not certain. V shed 1 base and J shed 4 bases, with 5 bases lying between them. This CDR3 has 12 amino acids. Germline lookup yields CDR1 LNHNV and CDR2 YYDKDF (reference sequence). The CDR3 loop reads CATSRGKYEQYF. As DNA, the CDR3 is TGTGCCACCAGCAGAGGGAAATACGAGCAGTACTTC.

V and J are TRBV19 and TRBJ1-4, with 8 nucleotides matching TRBD1. The ends lost 4 bases at V and 7 bases at J; junction bases unmatched: 8. CDR3 size: 15 residues. Germline lookup yields CDR1 LNHDA and CDR2 SQIVND (reference sequence). CDR3 region: CASSTTGQAGEKLFF. For the CDR3, the DNA is TGTGCCAGTAGTACGACGGGACAGGCTGGTGAAAAACTGTTTTTT.

This chain joins TRBV27 and TRBJ1-1; D uncertain. CDR3 length equals 14 residues. Germline loops: CDR1 MNHEY, CDR2 SMNVEV (reference sequence). The V end was cut by 5 bases, the J end by 1 base, with 11 bases between. The CDR3 spells CASSPQRRNTEAFF. CDR3 nucleotide sequence: TGTGCCAGCAGTCCCCAACGGCGGAACACTGAAGCTTTCTTT.

This clonotype turned up a few times. The CDR3 coding sequence is TGTGCCAGCAGCCAAGTGTACAAAAGCGGGACAGCCTACGAGCAGTACTTC. Protein sequence: CASSQVYKSGTAYEQYF. The V call is TRBV3-2, the J call TRBJ2-7; TRBD1 is the table's D call, not checked against the DNA. TRBV3-2 is flagged as a pseudogene. The CDR3 extends over 17 amino acids.

About this clonotype: Possible read error: a much larger clone is one base away. The rearrangement links TRBV4-3 to TRBJ1-6; the match to TRBD1 covers 7 bases. Germline assignment: CDR1 LGHNA and CDR2 YSLEER. The CDR3 is 15 amino acids. CDR3 sequence: CASTNFRGQNSPLPF. The CDR3 nucleotides are TGCGCCAGCACCAATTTTAGGGGGCAGAATTCACCCCTCCCCTTT.

This clonotype came up many times. The chain joins TRBV21-1 to TRBJ2-7; the table's D call, TRBD2, has no DNA check behind it. TRBV21-1 is noted as a pseudogene. The CDR3 spans 19 residues. CDR3 protein: CASSNMYPQPGLASKEQYF. CDR3 bases: TGTGCCAGCAGCAATATGTACCCCCAACCGGGACTAGCATCCAAGGAGCAGTACTTC.

This clonotype was recorded at least ten times. The chain joins TRBV28 to TRBJ2-7; weak D call: TRBD2 (6 bases). The CDR3 covers 15 residues. Trimming took off 3 bases at V and 2 bases at J, with 14 bases between the two ends. CDR1 is MDHEN, CDR2 SYDVKM, per germline. DNA for the CDR3: TGTGCCAGCAGTTTCCTAGGGACTGGCGCCTACGAGCAGTACTTC. It codes for CASSFLGTGAYEQYF.

J is TRBJ2-7 and V is TRBV9, with D perhaps given as TRBD1 or TRBD2 (5 bases each). With 3 bases removed from V and 5 bases from J, the gap between germline ends came to 15 bases. This CDR3 comprises 14 residues. The germline CDR1 and CDR2 sequences are SGDLS and YYNGEE. DNA of the CDR3: TGTGCCAGCAGCGCGGCCGGGACGGTAGACGAGCAGTACTTC. This codes for CASSAAGTVDEQYF.

This clonotype was seen at least ten times. This chain links TRBV28 with TRBJ2-1; possible D gene TRBD2, 5 bases. Germline V gene lookup returns CDR1 MDHEN and CDR2 SYDVKM. Trimming cost V 3 bases and J 0 bases, with 12 bases left between them. This CDR3 comprises 16 residues. CDR3 amino acids: CASSFITGSSYNEQFF. CDR3 bases: TGTGCCAGCAGTTTCATCACGGGGAGCTCCTACAATGAGCAGTTCTTC.

J is TRBJ2-2 and V is TRBV3-2; the table calls TRBD1, which could not be checked here. TRBV3-2 is deemed a pseudogene. The CDR3 totals 14 residues. The chain's CDR3 is CASSGQGCTGELFF. CDR3 in DNA: TGTGCCAGCAGCGGACAGGGCTGCACCGGGGAGCTGTTTTTT.

This clonotype was found many times. This chain links TRBV13 with TRBJ2-6; TRBD1 might be the D (5 bases). Trimming removed 3 bases at V and 4 bases at J, with 19 bases between. CDR3 length: 18 amino acids. The germline V gene encodes CDR1 PRHDT and CDR2 FYEKMQ (reference sequence). As DNA, the CDR3 is TGTGCCAGCAGCTTTATTGACAGCTCCGTTACGGGGGCCAACGTCCTGACTTTC. This gives the protein CASSFIDSSVTGANVLTF.

The chain joins TRBV6-6 to TRBJ2-7; 15 positions agree with TRBD2. Germline CDR1 and CDR2: MNHNY and SVGAGI (reference sequence). V dropped 7 bases and J dropped 7; count of bases not matched to a gene: 11. This CDR3 comprises 16 residues. DNA of the CDR3: TGTGCCAGCACCGGACTAGCGGGGGGGAGGCTCGGTGAGCAGTACTTC. Translated, it gives CASTGLAGGRLGEQYF.

The chain uses TRBV7-9 and TRBJ2-7; no clear D. From germline, CDR1 is SEHNR and CDR2 FQNEAQ (reference sequence). Trimming took 1 base from V and 5 from J, leaving 12 bases between them. CDR3 length: 14 amino acids. The CDR3 reads CASSLDQQPHEQYF. The DNA for the CDR3 is TGTGCCAGCAGCTTAGACCAGCAGCCCCACGAGCAGTACTTC.

This clonotype was detected many times. This sequence joins TRBV20-1 and TRBJ1-1, with a weak D call TRBD1 (6 bases). Trimming took 6 bases from V and 6 from J, leaving 14 bases between them. Germline lookup yields CDR1 DFQATT and CDR2 SNEGSKA (reference sequence). The CDR3 is 12 residues long. Here the CDR3 DNA reads TGCAGTGCCACCCTGGGGGGCGCTGAAGCTTTCTTT. It codes for CSATLGGAEAFF.

The chain links TRBV11-2 to TRBJ1-1; no reliable D call. Looked up from germline, CDR1 is SGHAT and CDR2 is FQNNGV. The CDR3 totals 15 residues. V was shortened by 4 bases and J by 6 bases, with 18 bases between the two germline ends. CDR3 region: CASSYGDSLGAEAFF. The CDR3 bases are TGTGCCAGCAGCTACGGGGATAGTTTGGGAGCTGAAGCTTTCTTT.

This clonotype was counted many times. The chain links TRBV20-1 to TRBJ1-1; D is perhaps TRBD1 (5 bases). Trimming pared 6 bases from V and 3 bases from J, leaving 14 bases between. This CDR3 region has 13 residues. Germline V gene sequence: CDR1 DFQATT, CDR2 SNEGSKA (reference sequence). In DNA, the CDR3 is TGCAGTGCCCAAACACGGGGGTACACTGAAGCTTTCTTT. It yields the protein CSAQTRGYTEAFF.

This clonotype came up a few times. V and J are TRBV3-1 and TRBJ1-5; no clear D gene. In germline, CDR1 is LGHDT, CDR2 YNNKEL (reference sequence). The CDR3 length is 17 residues. Trimming took off 0 bases at V and 0 bases at J, with 12 bases between the two ends. The CDR3 protein is CASSQDYGGYSNQPQHF. The CDR3 DNA reads as TGTGCCAGCAGCCAAGATTATGGAGGTTATAGCAATCAGCCCCAGCATTTT.

This clonotype has more than one count but fewer than ten. This sequence joins TRBV27 and TRBJ2-1; D unclear. The CDR3 has 15 amino acids. The V end was cut by 6 bases, the J end by 0 bases, with 12 bases between. Germline V CDR1 and CDR2: MNHEY, SMNVEV (reference sequence). The DNA for the CDR3 is TGTGCCAGCAGGCTATATCTGAGCTCCTACAATGAGCAGTTCTTC. It yields the protein CASRLYLSSYNEQFF.

This clonotype has ten or more counts. The rearrangement joins TRBV27 to TRBJ2-7, with no clear D. The CDR3 extends over 13 amino acids. The germline V gene has CDR1 MNHEY and CDR2 SMNVEV (reference sequence). V was clipped by 3 bases and J by 4 bases, with 10 bases between them. DNA for the CDR3: TGTGCCAGCAGTTTCGGTCGGCAGTACGAGCAGTACTTC. It is translated as CASSFGRQYEQYF.

This clonotype was seen many times. The genes are TRBV7-2 and TRBJ2-1, with TRBD2 matching over 10 bases. Trimming at V came to 5 bases and at J to 0 bases, leaving 13 bases not matched to a gene. Germline CDR1 reads SGHTA; CDR2 reads FQGNSA. The CDR3 is 19 amino acids. The CDR3, as DNA: TGTGCCAGCAGCCCCGTGGTAGCGGGGGGACTAAGCTCCTACAATGAGCAGTTCTTC. It translates to CASSPVVAGGLSSYNEQFF.

A remark on this clonotype: A clone one base away is much larger, so this may be a read error. This rearrangement joins TRBV20-1 to TRBJ2-7, with 7 bases fitting TRBD1. Germline V gene data show CDR1 as DFQATT and CDR2 as SNEGSKA (reference sequence). The CDR3 extends over 14 amino acids. The CDR3 protein is CSVRDDLTGNEQYF. The CDR3 region has the DNA TGCAGTGTTAGAGACGATTTGACAGGGAACGAGCAGTACTTC.

Turning to this clonotype: A much larger clone lies one base from this, so it may be a read error. The chain uses TRBV19 and TRBJ2-2; D remains unclear. CDR3 length: 13 residues. Germline V gene lookup returns CDR1 LNHDA and CDR2 SQIVND (reference sequence). This chain's CDR3 is CVSRMGGTGELFF. DNA for the CDR3: TGTGTCAGTAGGATGGGTGGGACCGGGGAGCTGTTTTTT. The full variable domain, its missing parts supplied by reference TRBV19 and TRBJ2-2, is DGGITQSPKYLFRKEGQNVTLSCEQNLNHDAMYWYRQDPGQGLRLIYYSQIVNDFQKGDIAEGYSVSREKKESFPLTVTSAQKNPTAFYLCVSRMGGTGELFFGEGSRLTVL.

This clonotype was counted many times. The chain links TRBV10-3 to TRBJ1-1; 9 bases agree with TRBD1. The V segment lost 7 bases and the J segment 3 bases; nucleotides outside the gene matches: 3. The germline V gene encodes CDR1 ENHRY and CDR2 SYGVKD. CDR3 size: 13 residues. CDR3 sequence: CAIKRDRDTEAFF. As DNA, the CDR3 is TGTGCCATCAAACGGGACAGGGACACTGAAGCTTTCTTT.

The chain uses TRBV7-9 and TRBJ1-5, with a possible D match to TRBD1 (5 bases). Per germline, CDR1 SEHNR and CDR2 FQNEAQ (reference sequence). The CDR3 extends over 15 amino acids. Trimming cost V 5 bases and J 6 bases, with 17 bases left between them. The chain's CDR3 is CASSHSGTDFQPQHF. The CDR3 nucleotides are TGTGCCAGCAGCCATTCGGGGACGGACTTTCAGCCCCAGCATTTT.

This clonotype was detected ten times or more. The rearrangement uses TRBV27 and TRBJ2-3; D is ambiguous. The CDR3 is 13 residues long. V lost 5 bases and J lost 7, with 13 bases in between. Germline lookup yields CDR1 MNHEY and CDR2 SMNVEV (reference sequence). CDR3 DNA: TGTGCCAGCAGTACACCCCTCACGAATACGCAGTATTTT. Translation: CASSTPLTNTQYF.

This clonotype came up many times. The CDR3 region has the DNA TGCAGCGTGGGGGCGACTAACTATGGCTACACCTTC. This gives the protein CSVGATNYGYTF. The V call is TRBV29-1, the J call TRBJ1-2; possible D gene TRBD1, 6 bases. CDR3 length: 12 amino acids. Germline V gene data show CDR1 as SQVTM and CDR2 as ANQGSEA. Trimming removed 6 bases from V and 0 bases from J, with 8 bases in between.